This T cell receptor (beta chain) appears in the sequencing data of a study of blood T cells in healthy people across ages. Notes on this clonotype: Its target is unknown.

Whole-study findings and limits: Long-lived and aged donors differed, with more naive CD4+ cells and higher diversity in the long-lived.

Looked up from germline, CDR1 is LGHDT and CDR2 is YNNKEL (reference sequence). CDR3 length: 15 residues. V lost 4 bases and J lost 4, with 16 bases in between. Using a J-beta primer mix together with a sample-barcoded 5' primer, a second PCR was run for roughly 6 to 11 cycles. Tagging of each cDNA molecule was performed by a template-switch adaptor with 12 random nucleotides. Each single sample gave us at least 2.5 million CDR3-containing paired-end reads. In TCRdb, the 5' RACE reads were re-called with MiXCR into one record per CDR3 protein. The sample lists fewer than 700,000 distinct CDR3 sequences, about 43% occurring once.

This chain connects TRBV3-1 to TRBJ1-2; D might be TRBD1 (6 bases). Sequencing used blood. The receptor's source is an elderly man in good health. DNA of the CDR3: TGTGCCAGCAGCCTCACGATGAGGGGGACCTATGGCTACACCTTC. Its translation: CASSLTMRGTYGYTF. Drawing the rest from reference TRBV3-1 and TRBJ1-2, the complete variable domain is DTAVSQTPKYLVTQMGNDKSIKCEQNLGHDTMYWYKQDSKKFLKIMFSYNNKELIINETVPNRFSPKSPDKAHLNLHINSLELGDSAVYFCASSLTMRGTYGYTFGSGTRLTVV.